Sequencing of this TCR beta chain was carried out in a study of blood T cell repertoires in COVID-19. As for the study in general: Sources were T cells, B-cell-depleted T cells, or PBMCs; the material itself was cDNA or gDNA.

TCRdb keeps only in-frame clones here, not all; method: immunoSEQ multiplex PCR. The repertoire includes 150,000 or so clones, approximately 80% of them detected once, and around 5% sits in the top ten. The study assigned cohorts using participant-reported clinical history. Individuals in the exposed group had encountered a COVID-19 case within 2 weeks preceding study entry. Germline-derived CDR1 and CDR2 are MNHEY and SVGAGI. The CDR3 consists of 12 residues. The germline V and J ends were trimmed by 6 bases and 6 bases, with 10 bases remaining between them. The J gene is TRBJ2-3, the V gene TRBV6-5; no clear D gene. The receptor's source is an older man who had been exposed to COVID-19. Source material: PBMCs or T cells enriched from blood (not recorded which). The CDR3 spells CASSGATDTQYF. DNA of the CDR3: TGTGCCAGCAGCGGAGCGACTGATACGCAGTATTTT.